The clone carrying this T cell receptor beta chain was seen once. Its antigen remains unknown. The sample belongs to a study of radiotherapy plus CTLA-4 blockade in lung cancer. Study-wide context: Objective response rate was over 15%; disease control rate, approximately 33%. Findings and caveats of the study: After treatment with radiotherapy plus ipilimumab, TCR clones that came from the tumor expanded in blood. Interferon-beta, together with early blood T cell clone dynamics, reportedly best predicted response.

CDR3 size: 17 residues. With V trimmed by 5 bases and J by 7 bases, 15 bases remained unmatched. Germline lookup yields CDR1 MDHEN and CDR2 SYDVKM. The method was immunoSEQ multiplex PCR; TCRdb's version includes in-frame clones alone and lacks a portion of them. Of about 81,000 clones in the sample, about two thirds were seen once. With ipilimumab providing CTLA-4 blockade, focal radiation was administered to patients who had chemo-refractory metastatic non-small-cell lung cancer. The chain has TRBV28 and TRBJ2-1, with 9 bases that match TRBD2. The sequence was obtained from a human donor with non-small cell lung cancer that progressed on radiotherapy plus ipilimumab. The material sequenced was peripheral blood, taken from a patient treated with radiotherapy plus ipilimumab. The CDR3 DNA reads as TGTGCCAGCAGTCCAAACTCTGGGGCGGGAGGGGGAAATGAGCAGTTCTTC. It specifies CASSPNSGAGGGNEQFF.